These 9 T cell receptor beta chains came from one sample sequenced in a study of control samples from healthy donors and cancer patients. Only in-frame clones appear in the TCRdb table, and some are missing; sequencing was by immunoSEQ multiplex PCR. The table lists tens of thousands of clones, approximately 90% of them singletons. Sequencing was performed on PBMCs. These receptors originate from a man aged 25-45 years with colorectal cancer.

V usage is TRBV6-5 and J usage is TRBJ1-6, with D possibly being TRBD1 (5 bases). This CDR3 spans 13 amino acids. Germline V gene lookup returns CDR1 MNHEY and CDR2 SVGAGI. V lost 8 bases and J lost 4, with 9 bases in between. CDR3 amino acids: CASETEYNSPLHF. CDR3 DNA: TGTGCCAGCGAGACAGAGTATAATTCACCCCTCCACTTT.

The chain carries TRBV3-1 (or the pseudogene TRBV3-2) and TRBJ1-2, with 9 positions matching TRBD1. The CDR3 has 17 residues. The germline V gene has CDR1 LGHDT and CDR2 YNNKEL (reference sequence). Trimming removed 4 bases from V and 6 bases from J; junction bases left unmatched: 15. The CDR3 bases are TGTGCCAGCAGCCCGCTGGGACAGGGACAATCTCCCCATGGCTACACCTTC. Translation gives CASSPLGQGQSPHGYTF.

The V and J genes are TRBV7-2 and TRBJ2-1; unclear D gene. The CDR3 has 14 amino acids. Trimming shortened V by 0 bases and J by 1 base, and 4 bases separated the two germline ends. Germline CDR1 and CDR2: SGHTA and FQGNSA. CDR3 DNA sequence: TGTGCCAGCAGCTTAGCGTTGTCCTACAATGAGCAGTTCTTC. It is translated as CASSLALSYNEQFF.

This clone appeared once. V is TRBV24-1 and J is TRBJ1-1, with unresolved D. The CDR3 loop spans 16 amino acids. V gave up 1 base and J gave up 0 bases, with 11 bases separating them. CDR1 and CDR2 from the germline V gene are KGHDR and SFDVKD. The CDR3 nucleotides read TGTGCCACCAGTGATTTAATTCCTTTTTTGAACACTGAAGCTTTCTTT. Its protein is CATSDLIPFLNTEAFF.

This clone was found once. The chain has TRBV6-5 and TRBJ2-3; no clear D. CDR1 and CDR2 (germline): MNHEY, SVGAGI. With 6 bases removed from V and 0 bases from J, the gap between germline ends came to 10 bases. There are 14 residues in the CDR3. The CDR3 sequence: CASSSIWSTDTQYF. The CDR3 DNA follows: TGTGCCAGCAGCTCAATCTGGAGCACAGATACGCAGTATTTT.

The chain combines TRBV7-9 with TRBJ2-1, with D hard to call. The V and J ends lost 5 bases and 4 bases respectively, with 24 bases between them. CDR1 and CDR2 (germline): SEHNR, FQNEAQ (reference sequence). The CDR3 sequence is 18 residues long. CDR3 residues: CASSLKTGGPQQYNEQFF. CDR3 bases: TGTGCCAGCAGCCTAAAAACCGGTGGGCCGCAACAGTACAATGAGCAGTTCTTC.

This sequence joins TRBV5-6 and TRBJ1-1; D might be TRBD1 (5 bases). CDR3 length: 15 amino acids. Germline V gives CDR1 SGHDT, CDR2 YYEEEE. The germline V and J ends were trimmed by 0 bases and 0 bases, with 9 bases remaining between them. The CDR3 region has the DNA TGTGCCAGCAGCTTGGAGCTACAGGTGAACACTGAAGCTTTCTTT. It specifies CASSLELQVNTEAFF.

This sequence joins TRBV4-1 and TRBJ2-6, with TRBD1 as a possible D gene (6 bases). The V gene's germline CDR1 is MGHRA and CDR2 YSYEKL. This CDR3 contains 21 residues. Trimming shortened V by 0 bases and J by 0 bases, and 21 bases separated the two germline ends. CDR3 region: CASSQDSESAGASSGANVLTF. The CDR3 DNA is TGCGCCAGCAGCCAAGATTCAGAATCGGCAGGGGCCAGCTCTGGGGCCAACGTCCTGACTTTC.

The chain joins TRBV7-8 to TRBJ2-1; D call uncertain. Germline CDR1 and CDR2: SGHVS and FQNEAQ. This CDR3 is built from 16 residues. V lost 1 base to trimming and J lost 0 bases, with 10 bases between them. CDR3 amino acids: CASSLDELSSYNEQFF. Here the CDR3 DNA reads TGTGCCAGCAGCTTAGATGAGTTAAGCTCCTACAATGAGCAGTTCTTC.